This T cell receptor beta chain was documented in a study of memory CD4+ T cells and cytomegalovirus serostatus. Profiling relied on immunoSEQ multiplex PCR, and the TCRdb table lists in-frame clones only, not all of them. The sample has roughly 60,000 clones; about 81% are singletons. Regarding this clone: What it binds is unknown.

With 2 bases removed from V and 7 bases from J, the gap between germline ends came to 12 bases. From germline, CDR1 is GTSNPN and CDR2 SVGIG (reference sequence). The CDR3 totals 12 residues. Single viable CD3+CD4+CD8-CD45RO+ cells were sorted as the memory CD4+ T cells. Study-wide results and caveats: CD4+ memory repertoires contained 67 of 164 reported CMV TCRbeta sequences. Repertoires predicted CMV serostatus with median bootstrapped AUC of 0.95. The CMV-associated TCR signature appears largely within the CD4+ memory repertoire.

This TCR came from an adult in good health and CMV-seronegative. Sequencing was performed on memory CD4+ T cells from blood. The chain is built from TRBV30 and TRBJ2-7; D is unclear. The CDR3 region is CAWSPRAREQYF. CDR3 coding DNA: TGTGCCTGGAGTCCCCGGGCGCGGGAGCAGTACTTC.